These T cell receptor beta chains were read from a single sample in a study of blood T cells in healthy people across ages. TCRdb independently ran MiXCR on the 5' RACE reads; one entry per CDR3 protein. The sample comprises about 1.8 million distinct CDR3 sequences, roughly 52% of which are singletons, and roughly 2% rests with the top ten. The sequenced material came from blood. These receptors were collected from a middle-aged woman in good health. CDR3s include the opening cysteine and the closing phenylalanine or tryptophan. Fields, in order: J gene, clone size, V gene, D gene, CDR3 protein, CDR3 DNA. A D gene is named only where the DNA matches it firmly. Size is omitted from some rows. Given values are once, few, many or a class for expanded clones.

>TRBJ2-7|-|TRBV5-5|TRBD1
CASSWGTGAISTQYF
TGTGCCAGCAGCTGGGGGACAGGGGCAATTTCCACCCAGTACTTC
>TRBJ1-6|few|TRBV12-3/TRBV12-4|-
CASNGIINSPLHF
TGTGCCAGCAACGGGATAATCAATTCACCCCTCCACTTT
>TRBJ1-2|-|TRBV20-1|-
CSARGTAIYGYTF
TGCAGTGCTAGAGGGACAGCTATCTATGGCTACACCTTC
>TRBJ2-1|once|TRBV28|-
CASRGVSDEQFF
TGTGCCAGCAGGGGGGTTAGTGATGAGCAGTTCTTC
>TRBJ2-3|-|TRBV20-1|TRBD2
CSAPPGRAYTDTQYF
TGCAGTGCGCCCCCCGGGAGGGCCTACACAGATACGCAGTATTTT
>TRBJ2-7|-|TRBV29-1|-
CSVIGREGDEQYF
TGCAGCGTAATCGGCAGGGAAGGGGACGAGCAGTACTTC
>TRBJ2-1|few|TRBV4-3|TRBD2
CASSQVETSGGNEQFF
TGCGCCAGCAGCCAAGTAGAGACTAGCGGGGGCAATGAGCAGTTCTTC
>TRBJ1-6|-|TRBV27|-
CASSRDADYNSPLHF
TGTGCCAGCAGTCGAGATGCCGATTATAATTCACCCCTCCACTTT
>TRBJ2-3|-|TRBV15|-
CATSKPRPGSDTQYF
TGTGCCACCAGTAAACCCCGACCCGGTTCAGATACGCAGTATTTT
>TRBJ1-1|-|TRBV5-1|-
CASTISPKMNTEAFF
TGCGCCAGCACCATTTCTCCGAAAATGAACACTGAAGCTTTCTTT
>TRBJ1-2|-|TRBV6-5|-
CASRQLSNYGYTF
TGTGCCAGCAGACAATTGTCTAACTATGGCTACACCTTC
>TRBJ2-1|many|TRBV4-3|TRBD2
CASSPGGLNEQFF
TGCGCCAGCAGCCCCGGGGGGTTAAATGAGCAGTTCTTC
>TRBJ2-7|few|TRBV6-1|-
CASSEARIYRESYEQYF
TGTGCCAGCAGTGAAGCGCGGATTTACAGGGAGTCCTACGAGCAGTACTTC
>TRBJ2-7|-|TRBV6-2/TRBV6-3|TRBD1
CASSYSSGQGAQKIYEQYF
TGTGCCAGCAGTTACTCATCGGGACAGGGGGCGCAGAAAATCTACGAGCAGTACTTC
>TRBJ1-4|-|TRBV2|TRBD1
CASSPSTGTGTEKLFF
TGTGCCAGCAGCCCTTCGACCGGGACAGGTACGGAAAAACTGTTTTTT
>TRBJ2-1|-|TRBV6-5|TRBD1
CASSYSTTGTGANEQFF
TGTGCCAGCAGTTACTCGACAACGGGGACAGGGGCCAATGAGCAGTTCTTC
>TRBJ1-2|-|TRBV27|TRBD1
CASSLTSAGGIYGYTF
TGTGCCAGCAGTTTAACCTCGGCAGGGGGCATCTATGGCTACACCTTC
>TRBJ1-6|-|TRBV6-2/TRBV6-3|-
CASKKGPSSYNSPLHF
TGTGCCAGCAAGAAGGGCCCGAGCTCCTATAATTCACCTCTCCACTTT
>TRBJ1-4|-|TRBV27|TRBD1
CASSTFYGQGINEKLFF
TGTGCCAGCAGTACATTCTATGGACAGGGCATAAATGAAAAACTGTTTTTT
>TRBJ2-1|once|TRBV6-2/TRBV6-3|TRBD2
CASSRLSLSGGAHEQFF
TGTGCCAGCAGCCGCTTAAGTCTGAGCGGGGGGGCCCATGAGCAGTTCTTC
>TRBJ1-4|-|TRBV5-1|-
CASSWGPGDPANEKLFF
TGCGCCAGCAGCTGGGGGCCAGGGGATCCGGCTAATGAAAAACTGTTTTTT
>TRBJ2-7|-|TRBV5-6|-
CASSHVRRSSFYNEQYF
TGTGCCAGCAGCCATGTTAGGCGCTCCAGCTTCTACAATGAGCAGTACTTC
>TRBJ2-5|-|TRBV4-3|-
CASSQEAVYQETQYF
TGCGCCAGCAGCCAAGAGGCAGTGTACCAAGAGACCCAGTACTTC
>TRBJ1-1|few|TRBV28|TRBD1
CASSVLTGGTEAFF
TGTGCCAGCAGTGTCCTGACAGGGGGCACTGAAGCTTTCTTT
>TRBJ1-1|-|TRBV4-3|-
CASSQDIAEGMNTEAFF
TGCGCCAGCAGCCAAGATATAGCGGAGGGCATGAACACTGAAGCTTTCTTT
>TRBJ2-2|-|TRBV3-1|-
CASTPSRVRTGELFF
TGTGCCAGCACCCCGTCAAGGGTACGGACCGGGGAGCTGTTTTTT
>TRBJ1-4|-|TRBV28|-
CASRGEGSMDEKLFF
TGTGCCAGCAGGGGAGAGGGGTCCATGGATGAAAAACTGTTTTTT
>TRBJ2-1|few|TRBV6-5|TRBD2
CASSYPSGGAVYEQFF
TGTGCCAGCAGTTACCCTAGCGGGGGGGCGGTATATGAGCAGTTCTTC
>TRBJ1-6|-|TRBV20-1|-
CSARSRGSTAANSPLHF
TGCAGTGCTAGAAGCAGGGGAAGCACGGCGGCCAATTCACCCCTCCACTTT
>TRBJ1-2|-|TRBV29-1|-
CSADPSQGYDYTF
TGCAGCGCCGACCCGTCCCAGGGCTATGACTACACCTTC
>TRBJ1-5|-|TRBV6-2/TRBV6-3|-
CASRRVVRDNQPQHF
TGTGCCAGCAGGCGCGTGGTGAGGGACAATCAGCCCCAGCATTTT
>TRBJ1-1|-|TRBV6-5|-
CASSYERLNTEAFF
TGTGCCAGCAGTTACGAAAGGTTGAACACTGAAGCTTTCTTT
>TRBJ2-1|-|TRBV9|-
CASGVAPGAYNEQFF
TGTGCCAGCGGCGTAGCTCCCGGGGCCTACAATGAGCAGTTCTTC
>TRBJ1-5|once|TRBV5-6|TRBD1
CASSLAGTGQPQHF
TGTGCCAGCAGCTTGGCCGGGACAGGCCAGCCCCAGCATTTT
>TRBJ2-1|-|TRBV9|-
CASSVGYEGIPYDEQFF
TGTGCCAGCAGCGTAGGATACGAGGGGATCCCCTACGATGAGCAGTTCTTC
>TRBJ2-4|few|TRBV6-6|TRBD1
CASSYQGQGGSKNIQYF
TGTGCCAGCAGTTACCAGGGACAGGGGGGGTCCAAAAACATTCAGTACTTC
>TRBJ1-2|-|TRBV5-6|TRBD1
CASSIGSGQGNYGYTF
TGTGCCAGCAGCATAGGGTCGGGACAGGGGAACTATGGCTACACCTTC
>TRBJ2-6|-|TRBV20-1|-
CSAKQGTGANVLTF
TGCAGTGCTAAACAGGGCACTGGGGCCAACGTCCTGACTTTC
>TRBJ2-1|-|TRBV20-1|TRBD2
CSAPRQRGDLKYNEQFF
TGCAGTGCTCCCCGGCAGCGGGGGGACCTTAAATACAATGAGCAGTTCTTC
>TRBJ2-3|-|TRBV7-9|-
CASRPRGAYTDTQYF
TGTGCCAGCAGACCCAGGGGGGCCTACACAGATACGCAGTATTTT
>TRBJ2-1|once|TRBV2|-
CATKRGFDNEQFF
TGTGCCACCAAAAGGGGGTTCGACAATGAGCAGTTCTTC
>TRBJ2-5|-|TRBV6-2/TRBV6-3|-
CASSYGGSGQYF
TGTGCCAGCAGTTACGGGGGGTCGGGGCAGTACTTC
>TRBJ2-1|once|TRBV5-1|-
CASILRASDEQFF
TGCGCCAGCATCTTGAGAGCTAGCGATGAGCAGTTCTTC
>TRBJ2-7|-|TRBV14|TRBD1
CASSPWGQNYEQYF
TGTGCCAGCAGCCCGTGGGGACAGAACTACGAGCAGTACTTC
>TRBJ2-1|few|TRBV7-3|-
CASSRSGSDEQFF
TGTGCCAGCAGCAGGTCGGGGAGCGATGAGCAGTTCTTC
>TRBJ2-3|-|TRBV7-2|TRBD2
CASSPQGLGQDTQYF
TGTGCCAGCAGCCCCCAAGGACTAGGACAAGATACGCAGTATTTT
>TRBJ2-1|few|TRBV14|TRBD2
CASSQVPSGGAGHNEQFF
TGTGCCAGCAGCCAAGTTCCTAGCGGGGGGGCTGGCCACAATGAGCAGTTCTTC
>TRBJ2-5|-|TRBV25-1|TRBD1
CASTDRVNNEQYF
TGTGCCAGCACGGACAGGGTGAACAATGAGCAGTACTTC
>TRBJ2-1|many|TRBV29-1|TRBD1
CSVAGTGHNEQFF
TGCAGCGTTGCCGGGACAGGGCACAATGAGCAGTTCTTC
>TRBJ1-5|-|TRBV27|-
CASSLFSKGGWQPQHF
TGTGCCAGCAGTTTATTCTCGAAGGGCGGTTGGCAGCCCCAGCATTTT
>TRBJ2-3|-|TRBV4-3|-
CASSQDVTGLPDTQYF
TGCGCCAGCAGCCAAGATGTTACAGGACTTCCAGATACGCAGTATTTT
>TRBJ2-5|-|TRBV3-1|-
CASSQGGGGPSQETQYF
TGTGCCAGCAGCCAGGGAGGCGGGGGCCCATCCCAAGAGACCCAGTACTTC
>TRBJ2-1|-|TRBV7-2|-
CASSLAVRVLLYNEQFF
TGTGCCAGCAGCTTAGCGGTCAGGGTGCTATTATACAATGAGCAGTTCTTC
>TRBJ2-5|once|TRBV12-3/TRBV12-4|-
CASSIVGGANEQYF
TGTGCCAGCAGTATTGTGGGGGGAGCGAATGAGCAGTACTTC
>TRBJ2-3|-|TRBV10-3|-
CAISDSVPQDTQYF
TGTGCCATCAGTGACAGTGTCCCTCAAGATACGCAGTATTTT